The rows below give T cell receptor beta chains drawn from one sample of a study of beta chain features in type 1 diabetes. Measured with immunoSEQ multiplex PCR; TCRdb has only the in-frame clones, and not every one. This table holds tens of thousands of clones, 69% found once. What was sequenced was Tregs from blood. The receptors originated from a man aged 18-30 years with type 1 diabetes. The CDR3 runs from the conserved cysteine through the conserved F or W.

>TRBV29-1|TRBJ2-7
CSVCDGLLFYEQYF
>TRBV28|TRBJ1-1
CASSQRSRERAFF
>TRBV7-9|-
CASSLRNYEQYF
>TRBV18|TRBJ2-7
CASSRQGAWEQYF
>TRBV10-3|TRBJ2-7
CAISEGLAGGIYEQYF
>TRBV5-1|TRBJ2-5
CASSAGTGYETQYF
>TRBV19|TRBJ2-3
CASSVQGFKDTQYF
>TRBV5-1|TRBJ2-5
CASSLVRVGETQYF
>TRBV28|TRBJ2-3
CASSLIGGRTDTQYF
>TRBV13|TRBJ2-7
CASSLPHRGKQYF
>TRBV5-1|TRBJ2-1
CASSRGQGNEQFF
>TRBV18|TRBJ2-5
CASSPQLGLAGVPETQYF
>TRBV2|TRBJ2-7
CASSGFGPQYF
>TRBV2|TRBJ2-1
CASDRLSYNEQFF
>TRBV27|TRBJ1-5
CASSNSGTGSRSNQPQHF
>TRBV21-1|TRBJ2-1
CASSKKELAGGSSYNEQFF
>TRBV5-4|TRBJ1-3
CASSEGVTGNTIYF
>TRBV5-1|TRBJ1-1
CASSNPGTEAFF
>TRBV27|TRBJ1-2
CASSFLAGGGPPHYGYTF
>TRBV6-1|TRBJ2-1
CASSEGTGWYNEQFF
>TRBV9|TRBJ2-1
CASSPRTSGYNEQFF
>TRBV7-2|TRBJ1-5
CASSKEQRQDSNQPQHF
>TRBV27|TRBJ2-1
CASSLSPSRSGGHGEQFF
>TRBV19|TRBJ2-1
CASSISPSGRRNGQFF
>TRBV5-1|TRBJ2-3
CASSGRTSGESTDTQYF
>TRBV7-8|TRBJ2-7
CASSWGPGGYEQYF
>TRBV21-1|TRBJ1-5
CASSPSGALNQPQHF
>TRBV6-6|TRBJ1-2
CASGGGTGSYGYTF
>TRBV7-2|TRBJ2-3
CASSLDRGFGTQYF
>TRBV7-8|TRBJ1-2
CASSLDRGFGGYTF
>TRBV6-5|TRBJ1-1
CASSSVVRGEAFF
>TRBV19|TRBJ2-1
CASSGLAGGSEQFF
>TRBV5-4|TRBJ2-1
CASSRGAAGTYNEQFF
>TRBV7-2|TRBJ2-3
CASSLVPGADTQYF
>TRBV19|TRBJ2-3
CASSTHGLATTPDTQYF
>TRBV6-6|TRBJ1-5
CASVGARQPQHF
>TRBV6-1|TRBJ1-3
CASSELQGASGNTIYF
>TRBV5-1|-
CASSLAAGGPSSYEQYF
>TRBV9|TRBJ2-1
CASSVGIGVSSYNEQFF
>TRBV10-2|TRBJ1-1
CASRSAGTGLVWSLPFF
>TRBV7-2|TRBJ2-1
CASSLVAGPYNEQFF
>TRBV23-1|TRBJ2-1
CASSPSAGKSSYNEQFF
>TRBV5-1|TRBJ2-7
CASSWRTGDYEQYF
>TRBV9|TRBJ2-7
CASSAGTGHTYEQYF
>TRBV19|TRBJ1-1
CASTGEWKTFF
>TRBV4-1|TRBJ1-1
CASTSQGGLGWGTEAFF
>TRBV28|TRBJ1-1
CASRPAVGTEAFF
>TRBV11-2|TRBJ2-1
CASSLRTGRGNEQFF
>TRBV28|TRBJ1-6
CASSLWSGGNSPLHF
>TRBV4-1|TRBJ2-2
CASSLSRLAANTGELFF
>TRBV30|TRBJ2-7
CAWSRTSYEQYF
>TRBV28|TRBJ2-7
CASSSLLSLTTEQYF
>TRBV7-2|TRBJ2-7
CASSLYREIIYEQYF
>TRBV5-1|TRBJ1-1
CASSLVGGSTEAFF